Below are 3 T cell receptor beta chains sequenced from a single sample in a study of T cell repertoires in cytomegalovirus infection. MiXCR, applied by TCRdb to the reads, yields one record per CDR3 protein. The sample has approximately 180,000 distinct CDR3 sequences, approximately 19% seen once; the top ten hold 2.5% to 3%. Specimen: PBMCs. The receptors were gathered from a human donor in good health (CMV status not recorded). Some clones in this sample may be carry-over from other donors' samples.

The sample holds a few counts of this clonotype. The CDR3, as DNA: TGCAGCGTTGGTGGCAGTGACGGCACCGGGGAGCTGTTTTTT. It translates to CSVGGSDGTGELFF. The chain uses TRBV29-1 and TRBJ2-2; D gene ambiguous. This CDR3 spans 14 amino acids. Between the trimmed V and J ends, which lost 4 bases and 4 bases, there was a span of 13 bases. Germline-derived CDR1 and CDR2 are SQVTM and ANQGSEA.

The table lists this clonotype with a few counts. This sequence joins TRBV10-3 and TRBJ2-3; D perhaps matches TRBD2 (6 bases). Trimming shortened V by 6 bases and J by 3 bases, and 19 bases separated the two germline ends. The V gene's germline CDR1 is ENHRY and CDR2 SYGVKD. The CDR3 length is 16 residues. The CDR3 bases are TGTGCCATCAGAGTCTATAGCGGAGGTACGACAGATACGCAGTATTTT. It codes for CAIRVYSGGTTDTQYF.

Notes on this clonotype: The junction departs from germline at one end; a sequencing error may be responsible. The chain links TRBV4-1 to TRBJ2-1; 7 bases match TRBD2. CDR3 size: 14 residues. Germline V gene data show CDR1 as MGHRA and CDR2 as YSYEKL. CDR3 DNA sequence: TGTGCCAGCAGCCCCGAGTGGGGGGGGAATGAGCAGTTCTTC. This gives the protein CASSPEWGGNEQFF.